The clone carrying this TCR beta chain has ten or more counts. Its antigen remains unidentified. TCRdb passed the 5' RACE reads through MiXCR, listing each CDR3 protein once. The sample yields 20,000 to 25,000 distinct CDR3 sequences, approximately 6.6% seen once. The data were taken from a study of neurological immune-mediated disorders. Findings of the study overall: In HTLV-1-associated myelopathy, TCR clonal expansion was greatest, and in multiple sclerosis it was least, below healthy controls.

The CDR3 runs to 15 residues. Germline V gene lookup returns CDR1 SEHNR and CDR2 FQNEAQ (reference sequence). V lost 5 bases and J lost 1; bases outside the gene matches: 7. The sorted-subset TCR libraries were prepared using 1 million CD4+ or CD8+ T cells as the starting material. The J gene is TRBJ2-7, the V gene TRBV7-9, with 8 bases matching TRBD2. The specimen sequenced was CD8+ T cells from blood. The sequence was collected from a young man in good health. The DNA of the CDR3 is TGTGCCAGCAGCCTAAGCGGGGGACTGTCCTACGAGCAGTACTTC. Amino acid sequence: CASSLSGGLSYEQYF.